This passage covers 20 T cell receptor beta chains from one sample sequenced in a study of blood T cell repertoires in COVID-19. This table comes from immunoSEQ multiplex PCR, and its TCRdb copy is limited to in-frame clones, with some not included. Of 150,000 to 200,000 clones in the sample, approximately 95% were seen once. Input material: peripheral blood. The receptors derive from a woman in her fifties or sixties with acute or convalescent COVID-19.

This clone came up a few times. The V and J genes are TRBV28 and TRBJ1-1, with D possibly being TRBD1 (6 bases). Trimming left V 2 bases short and J 4 bases short, with 8 bases between. This CDR3 has 13 residues. The germline V gene has CDR1 MDHEN and CDR2 SYDVKM. CDR3 protein: CASSLQGITEAFF. The CDR3 bases are TGTGCCAGCAGTTTACAGGGGATCACTGAAGCTTTCTTT.

This clone appeared a single time. The V gene is TRBV10-3, the J gene TRBJ1-4; D remains ambiguous. The CDR3 spans 15 residues. Between the trimmed V and J ends, which lost 0 bases and 8 bases, there was a span of 13 bases. Germline V gene data show CDR1 as ENHRY and CDR2 as SYGVKD. DNA for the CDR3: TGTGCCATCAGTGAGTCCGGGTCCCCTCAAGAAAAACTGTTTTTT. Its translation: CAISESGSPQEKLFF.

This clone was observed a handful of times. The chain joins TRBV19 to TRBJ2-7, with TRBD1 matching 7 bases. J was trimmed by 6 bases and V by 9 bases; bases with no gene match: 11. The germline gives CDR1 LNHDA, CDR2 SQIVND (reference sequence). This CDR3 region has 13 residues. Here the CDR3 reads CASSSRDSGEQYF. CDR3 sequence (DNA): TGTGCCAGCTCGTCCCGGGACAGCGGCGAGCAGTACTTC.

This clone showed up just once. J is TRBJ2-1 and V is TRBV29-1, with D uncertain. V was pared by 0 bases and J by 10 bases, with 10 bases between. Germline V gene sequence: CDR1 SQVTM, CDR2 ANQGSEA. The CDR3 runs 12 residues. The chain's CDR3 is CSVEDQVDEQFF. Written as DNA, the CDR3 is TGCAGCGTTGAAGATCAGGTAGACGAGCAGTTCTTC.

V usage is TRBV4-1 and J usage is TRBJ2-3; D gene unclear. In germline, CDR1 is MGHRA, CDR2 YSYEKL. Trimming removed 0 bases at V and 0 bases at J, with 16 bases between. CDR3 size: 18 residues. DNA for the CDR3: TGCGCCAGCAGCCAAGATGGGCCGATAGACGGAAGCACAGATACGCAGTATTTT. Translated: CASSQDGPIDGSTDTQYF.

This clone was observed a few times. The rearrangement joins TRBV5-6 to TRBJ1-5, with TRBD1 matching 8 bases. The trim removed 4 bases at V and 4 bases at J, leaving 7 bases unmatched. The germline gives CDR1 SGHDT, CDR2 YYEEEE. The CDR3 spans 15 residues. The CDR3 nucleotides are TGTGCCAGCAGCCTTAGACAGGGGTCTAATCAGCCCCAGCATTTT. This codes for CASSLRQGSNQPQHF.

Only one count was recorded for this clone. The chain combines TRBV20-1 with TRBJ1-2; a possible D gene is TRBD1 (5 bases). This CDR3 region has 13 residues. V gave up 3 bases and J gave up 2 bases, with 10 bases separating them. Germline CDR1 and CDR2: DFQATT and SNEGSKA (reference sequence). This CDR3 reads CSASYRRNYGYTF. In nucleotides, the CDR3 is TGCAGTGCTAGTTACAGGAGAAACTATGGCTACACCTTC.

V is TRBV12-5 and J is TRBJ1-3; D not certain. Trimming left V 3 bases short and J 0 bases short, with 15 bases between. Germline V CDR1 and CDR2: LGHNT, FRNRAP. The CDR3 has 17 residues. The CDR3 sequence: CASGLGGTLLSGNTIYF. Written as DNA, the CDR3 is TGTGCTAGTGGTTTAGGAGGCACCCTCCTCTCTGGAAACACCATATATTTT.

The chain carries TRBV28 and TRBJ2-2, with TRBD1 matching 8 bases. Looked up from germline, CDR1 is MDHEN and CDR2 is SYDVKM. The V segment lost 5 bases and the J segment 6 bases; nucleotides outside the gene matches: 8. The CDR3 extends over 15 amino acids. The CDR3 region is CASSNDRGVAGELFF. CDR3 DNA: TGTGCCAGCAGTAACGACAGGGGAGTAGCCGGGGAGCTGTTTTTT.

V and J are TRBV2 and TRBJ2-1, with TRBD2 as a possible D gene (6 bases). The ends were cut back, 6 bases at V and 8 bases at J, with 23 bases in the middle. Germline assignment: CDR1 SNHLY and CDR2 FYNNEI. The CDR3 spans 16 residues. The CDR3 spells CASRAAVGGLVDEQFF. CDR3 coding DNA: TGTGCCAGCAGAGCCGCGGTGGGGGGTTTAGTCGATGAGCAGTTCTTC.

The chain employs TRBV6-5 and TRBJ2-7; TRBD1 matches at 9 bases. Per germline, CDR1 MNHEY and CDR2 SVGAGI. The length of the CDR3 is 15 residues. With 0 bases clipped from V and 6 bases from J, the junction kept 6 bases outside the gene matches. The CDR3 sequence: CASSYSGTGNIEQYF. Here the CDR3 DNA reads TGTGCCAGCAGTTACTCAGGGACAGGGAACATCGAGCAGTACTTC.

The genes are TRBV9 and TRBJ2-3; TRBD2 aligns across 7 bases. This CDR3 comprises 15 residues. The J segment lost 0 bases and the V segment lost 3 bases, leaving 4 bases of the junction unmatched. Germline V CDR1 and CDR2: SGDLS, YYNGEE. CDR3 sequence (DNA): TGTGCCAGCAGCGGGAGCGGGGTGAGCACAGATACGCAGTATTTT. Translated, it gives CASSGSGVSTDTQYF.

The chain is built from TRBV19 and TRBJ1-5; D unclear. The CDR3 extends over 14 amino acids. The ends were cut back, 5 bases at V and 4 bases at J, with 12 bases in the middle. The germline V gene has CDR1 LNHDA and CDR2 SQIVND (reference sequence). Written as DNA, the CDR3 is TGTGCCAGTAGTCGAACATGGCGGAATCAGCCCCAGCATTTT. Translating it yields CASSRTWRNQPQHF.

The chain employs TRBV28 and TRBJ1-5; TRBD1 is a possible D gene (6 bases). The V gene's germline CDR1 is MDHEN and CDR2 SYDVKM. This CDR3 has 16 residues. Trimming shortened V by 3 bases and J by 0 bases, and 12 bases separated the two germline ends. CDR3 bases: TGTGCCAGCAGTTTGCAGGGGATGTATAGCAATCAGCCCCAGCATTTT. As protein: CASSLQGMYSNQPQHF.

The rearrangement uses TRBV28 and TRBJ2-2, with 10 bases lining up with TRBD2. Germline loops: CDR1 MDHEN, CDR2 SYDVKM. With 6 bases clipped from V and 7 bases from J, the junction kept 11 bases outside the gene matches. The CDR3 runs 16 residues. The chain's CDR3 is CASRPGLAARDGELFF. The CDR3 nucleotides read TGTGCCAGCAGACCAGGACTAGCGGCCCGCGACGGGGAGCTGTTTTTT.

This rearrangement joins TRBV18 to TRBJ2-2; the match to TRBD1 covers 9 bases. V dropped 6 bases and J dropped 5; count of bases not matched to a gene: 7. The CDR3 loop spans 15 amino acids. CDR1 and CDR2 (germline): KGHSH, LQKENI. CDR3 protein: CASSGQGGGTGELFF. As DNA, the CDR3 is TGTGCCAGCTCGGGACAGGGTGGAGGAACCGGGGAGCTGTTTTTT.

The chain is built from TRBV7-9 and TRBJ2-7; the match to TRBD1 covers 9 bases. Germline-derived CDR1 and CDR2 are SEHNR and FQNEAQ (reference sequence). V shed 6 bases and J 4 bases; nucleotides not matched to a gene: 4. There are 13 residues in the CDR3. Here the CDR3 reads CASRSGQGYEQYF. The CDR3 DNA sequence: TGTGCCAGCAGATCGGGACAGGGATACGAGCAGTACTTC.

V usage is TRBV2 and J usage is TRBJ2-7, with no clear D. The V and J ends lost 5 bases and 5 bases respectively, with 7 bases between them. The CDR3 consists of 11 residues. Per the germline V gene, CDR1 is SNHLY and CDR2 is FYNNEI. The CDR3 sequence: CASSYSDEQYF. The CDR3 nucleotides read TGTGCCAGCAGTTACAGTGACGAGCAGTACTTC.

The rearrangement links TRBV28 to TRBJ1-2; 7 bases are a match to TRBD1. The CDR3 runs 15 residues. Trimming cost V 2 bases and J 6 bases; bases outside gene matches: 9. The germline V gene has CDR1 MDHEN and CDR2 SYDVKM. The CDR3 DNA is TGTGCCAGCAGTTTAGGGCAGGGGGTTTCGGATGGCTACACCTTC. The encoded protein is CASSLGQGVSDGYTF.

This rearrangement joins TRBV25-1 to TRBJ2-5, with 7 bases fitting TRBD2. CDR3 length: 14 amino acids. The V segment lost 7 bases and the J segment 2 bases; nucleotides outside the gene matches: 7. Germline CDR1 and CDR2: MGHDK and SYGVNS. CDR3 loop: CASNPGLPQETQYF. The CDR3 nucleotides are TGTGCCAGCAACCCGGGACTACCTCAAGAGACCCAGTACTTC.